Listed here are 15 T cell receptor beta chains from one sample, sequenced in a study of cytomegalovirus exposure and HLA in healthy donors. Amplification used 60 Vbeta primers and 13 Jbeta primers. Here immunoSEQ multiplex PCR was the method, and the copy in TCRdb shows in-frame clones only, minus some. The sample has about 130,000 clones, roughly 80% seen once. The sample consisted of PBMCs. The receptor source for this set is a male donor in good health and CMV-seronegative.

The sample holds one count of this clone. The chain has TRBV7-9 and TRBJ2-3; D may be TRBD1 (5 bases). Per germline, CDR1 SEHNR and CDR2 FQNEAQ (reference sequence). The V gene lost 6 bases and the J gene lost 2 bases, with 9 bases spanning the gap. This CDR3 has 13 residues. The CDR3 nucleotides read TGTGCCAGCAGGGGGCCCTCCACAGATACGCAGTATTTT. Its protein is CASRGPSTDTQYF. Variable domain in full (rest from reference TRBV7-9 and TRBJ2-3): DTGVSQNPRHKITKRGQNVTFRCDPISEHNRLYWYRQTLGQGPEFLTYFQNEAQLEKSRLLSDRFSAERPKGSFSTLEIQRTEQGDSAMYLCASRGPSTDTQYFGPGTRLTVL.

V is TRBV28 and J is TRBJ1-2, with a tentative D call TRBD1 (5 bases). Trimming cost V 4 bases and J 8 bases, with 14 bases left between them. The germline gives CDR1 MDHEN, CDR2 SYDVKM. The CDR3 totals 13 residues. In nucleotides, the CDR3 is TGTGCCAGCAGTTCACACCGTGGGGGGGGCTACACCTTC. Protein product: CASSSHRGGGYTF.

V is TRBV7-9 and J is TRBJ2-2, with D possibly TRBD2 on 5 matching bases. Germline assignment: CDR1 SEHNR and CDR2 FQNEAQ (reference sequence). This CDR3 region has 15 residues. V lost 8 bases and J lost 4, with 17 bases in between. The CDR3: CASERVDSSTGELFF. Written as DNA, the CDR3 is TGTGCCAGCGAGAGGGTCGACTCGAGCACCGGGGAGCTGTTTTTT.

The V and J genes are TRBV28 and TRBJ1-1, with a possible D match to TRBD1 (5 bases). V was cut by 6 bases and J by 1 base, with 15 bases left in between. The CDR3 has 15 residues. From germline, CDR1 is MDHEN and CDR2 SYDVKM. CDR3: CASSLPGGGNTEAFF. In nucleotides, the CDR3 is TGTGCCAGCAGCCTCCCGGGGGGAGGGAACACTGAAGCTTTCTTT. The full variable domain, rest sourced from reference TRBV28 and TRBJ1-1, is DVKVTQSSRYLVKRTGEKVFLECVQDMDHENMFWYRQDPGLGLRLIYFSYDVKMKEKGDIPEGYSVSREKKERFSLILESASTNQTSMYLCASSLPGGGNTEAFFGQGTRLTVV.

This clone has only one observation. The chain employs TRBV18 and TRBJ2-6; 10 bases match TRBD1. V lost 4 bases, J lost 2 bases, and 5 bases stayed unmatched. Germline V lookup: CDR1 KGHSH, CDR2 LQKENI. The CDR3 extends over 17 amino acids. As DNA, the CDR3 is TGTGCCAGCTCACGGGACAGGGGAAATACTGGGGCCAACGTCCTGACTTTC. Its translation: CASSRDRGNTGANVLTF. The full variable domain, its missing parts supplied by reference TRBV18 and TRBJ2-6, is NAGVMQNPRHLVRRRGQEARLRCSPMKGHSHVYWYRQLPEEGLKFMVYLQKENIIDESGMPKERFSAEFPKEGPSILRIQQVVRGDSAAYFCASSRDRGNTGANVLTFGAGSRLTVL.

This sequence joins TRBV7-6 and TRBJ2-1, with D possibly being TRBD2 (5 bases). Deletions cut 5 bases from V and 4 bases from J, with 24 bases between. The CDR3 length is 18 residues. CDR1 SGHVS and CDR2 FNYEAQ come from the germline V gene. Written as DNA, the CDR3 is TGTGCCAGCAGCCACGGAAGCAGGATTAGCGTCGGGTACAATGAGCAGTTCTTC. This sequence encodes CASSHGSRISVGYNEQFF.

The chain employs TRBV5-6 and TRBJ1-1; D is ambiguous. The V gene's germline CDR1 is SGHDT and CDR2 YYEEEE. This CDR3 region has 15 residues. V was cut by 1 base and J by 3 bases, with 13 bases left in between. CDR3 sequence reads: CASSLFGALDTEAFF. CDR3 sequence (DNA): TGTGCCAGCAGCTTGTTCGGAGCGTTGGACACTGAAGCTTTCTTT.

The V and J genes are TRBV7-9 and TRBJ1-1; 9 positions agree with TRBD1. V shed 2 bases, J shed 1 base, and the junction held 8 bases outside the gene matches. The CDR3 is 17 residues long. Germline-derived CDR1 and CDR2 are SEHNR and FQNEAQ (reference sequence). This CDR3 reads CASSLRRWDRENTEAFF. The DNA of the CDR3 is TGTGCCAGCAGCTTACGCCGCTGGGACAGGGAGAACACTGAAGCTTTCTTT.

This clone has a handful of counts. V and J are TRBV7-2 and TRBJ1-4; tentatively, D is TRBD1 (5 bases). The CDR3 has 16 amino acids. V was pared by 5 bases and J by 7 bases, with 20 bases between. From germline, CDR1 is SGHTA and CDR2 FQGNSA. CDR3: CASSRLGGAQGEKLFF. The CDR3 coding sequence is TGTGCCAGCAGCCGTTTAGGAGGGGCGCAAGGTGAAAAACTGTTTTTT.

This chain joins TRBV28 and TRBJ1-1; 7 nucleotides agree with TRBD1. Germline V gene data show CDR1 as MDHEN and CDR2 as SYDVKM. This CDR3 comprises 14 residues. The trim removed 5 bases at V and 5 bases at J, leaving 8 bases unmatched. CDR3 region: CASSPRGLGTEAFF. In DNA, the CDR3 is TGTGCCAGCAGTCCCAGGGGGTTAGGGACTGAAGCTTTCTTT.

In this sample, this clone turned up once. V usage is TRBV5-1 and J usage is TRBJ2-5; tentative D call: TRBD2 (5 bases). The J call may be faulty, since TRBJ2-7 better matches the DNA end. Germline values: CDR1 SGHRS, CDR2 YFSETQ. The length of the CDR3 is 14 residues. CDR3 in amino acids: CASSLYGNDYEQYF. The CDR3 DNA is TGCGCCAGCAGCTTGTACGGGAACGACTACGAGCAGTACTTC.

This clone has only a few counts. J is TRBJ1-5 and V is TRBV29-1; a weak D match, TRBD1 (6 bases). This CDR3 comprises 13 residues. From germline, CDR1 is SQVTM and CDR2 ANQGSEA. The V end lost 6 bases, the J end lost 3 bases, and 12 bases lay between the germline ends. CDR3: CSVTQGSNQPQHF. The DNA of the CDR3 is TGCAGCGTCACACAGGGTTCCAATCAGCCCCAGCATTTT.

The genes are TRBV4-2 and TRBJ2-1; weak D call: TRBD2 (6 bases). The CDR3 is 18 residues long. The V gene lost 0 bases and the J gene lost 6 bases, with 21 bases spanning the gap. Germline CDR1 reads LGHNA; CDR2 reads YNFKEQ. CDR3 in amino acids: CASSQEGRGPAGGNEQFF. In nucleotides, the CDR3 is TGTGCCAGCAGCCAAGAAGGAAGGGGACCCGCCGGGGGCAATGAGCAGTTCTTC.

This clone was observed a handful of times. J is TRBJ2-5 and V is TRBV29-1; D is perhaps TRBD1 (5 bases). The germline V gene encodes CDR1 SQVTM and CDR2 ANQGSEA. The CDR3 is made up of 13 amino acids. The germline V and J ends were trimmed by 4 bases and 5 bases, with 14 bases remaining between them. As DNA, the CDR3 is TGCAGCGTTGCACAGGTATTGGGGGAGACCCAGTACTTC. Amino acid sequence: CSVAQVLGETQYF.

This chain uses TRBV11-2 with TRBJ2-5; D unclear. This CDR3 has 12 amino acids. CDR1 is SGHAT, CDR2 FQNNGV, per germline. The ends were cut back, 0 bases at V and 5 bases at J, with 4 bases in the middle. The DNA for the CDR3 is TGTGCCAGCAGCTTAGAGCGGGAGACCCAGTACTTC. It encodes CASSLERETQYF.